This TCR beta chain came from a study of cytomegalovirus exposure and HLA in healthy donors. Whole-study findings and limits: TCR beta chains numbering approximately 150 were designated cytomegalovirus-associated.

CDR3 size: 19 residues. CDR1 is WNHNN, CDR2 SYGVQD, per germline (reference sequence). The PCR employed 60 Vbeta primers together with 13 Jbeta primers. Libraries were prepared by immunoSEQ multiplex PCR; TCRdb keeps only in-frame clonotypes and omits some of them. The profile shows around 180,000 clones, 70% to 85% of them singletons. Notes on this clone: Its target is not known.

Sequenced: PBMCs. The sequence was obtained from a girl aged 2 to 9 in good health and CMV-seropositive. V gene TRBV10-1 combines with J gene TRBJ2-5; 10 nucleotides agree with TRBD1. The DNA matches TRBJ2-7 better at its end, which makes the J call doubtful. For the CDR3, the DNA is TGCGCCAGCAGTGAGTCGCTGTTCGAGGGACAGGGGTACACGTACGAGCAGTACTTC. Translated, it gives CASSESLFEGQGYTYEQYF.